This entry features one T cell receptor beta chain sequence. This specimen comes from a study of blood T cell repertoires in COVID-19. Looking at the study overall: Samples taken during acute and convalescent COVID-19 were collected in the United States, Italy and Spain. T cells, B-cell-depleted T cells, or PBMCs supplied cDNA or gDNA.

Authors' processing steps: Reference gene primer amplification yielded estimated nucleated cell counts. Sequenced by immunoSEQ multiplex PCR; TCRdb stores in-frame clones only, minus some. V and J calls plus clone size are reproduced from that table; the DNA served to infer D and trimming. In the table there are 150,000 to 200,000 clones, approximately 80% of which are singletons. The CDR3 totals 16 residues. V was shortened by 0 bases and J by 1 base, with 13 bases between the two germline ends. Germline CDR1 reads SGDLS; CDR2 reads YYNGEE. The TCR was taken from a woman aged 45-59 years who had recovered from COVID-19. V usage is TRBV9 and J usage is TRBJ1-1, with D maybe TRBD1 (5 bases). Sequenced material: PBMCs or T cells enriched from blood (not recorded which). CDR3 DNA sequence: TGTGCCAGCAGCGTAGCGCCCATAGGACAGAACACTGAAGCTTTCTTT. Translated: CASSVAPIGQNTEAFF.